The source of this TCR beta chain is a study of blood T cells in healthy people across ages. The authors ran a second PCR of roughly 6 to 12 cycles using a sample-barcoded 5' primer and a J-beta primer mix. One entry per CDR3 protein, called by TCRdb with MiXCR from the 5' RACE reads. The table has 980,000 or so distinct CDR3 sequences, 40% to 60% seen once. As for this clonotype: This clone may be a read error of a much larger clone one base away.

CDR1 and CDR2 (germline): SGHRS, YFSETQ. The CDR3 has 16 residues. Sequenced: blood. This clonotype was obtained from a man aged 25-40 years in good health. The chain joins TRBV5-1 to TRBJ2-3; 8 bases are shared with TRBD1. The CDR3 sequence: CASSGGQGYYTATQYF. Written as DNA, the CDR3 is TGCGCCAGCAGCGGTGGACAGGGCTACTACACAGCTACGCAGTATTTT.